These 14 T cell receptor beta chains were all obtained from the same sample, sequenced in a study of shared clonotypes between healthy human individuals. Clones were read by immunoSEQ multiplex PCR, and TCRdb kept only the in-frame ones, dropping some. The sample contains more than 400,000 clones, 95% to 97% of which appear only once. Sequencing input: naive CD4+ T cells sorted from blood. Indicated subset: CD45RA+ positively selected. Source of these receptors: a woman between 25 and 40 years old in good health.

This chain joins TRBV5-1 and TRBJ2-2; D is unresolved. The CDR3 consists of 13 residues. The germline V and J ends were trimmed by 7 bases and 8 bases, with 15 bases remaining between them. Per germline, CDR1 SGHRS and CDR2 YFSETQ. CDR3 sequence reads: CASPGGVSGELFF. For the CDR3, the DNA is TGCGCCAGCCCGGGTGGGGTTTCGGGGGAGCTGTTTTTT. The whole variable domain, filled in from reference TRBV5-1 and TRBJ2-2, reads KAGVTQTPRYLIKTRGQQVTLSCSPISGHRSVSWYQQTPGQGLQFLFEYFSETQRNKGNFPGRFSGRQFSNSRSEMNVSTLELGDSALYLCASPGGVSGELFFGEGSRLTVL.

The chain employs TRBV7-9 and TRBJ1-1; 8 bases map to TRBD1. This CDR3 spans 14 amino acids. Germline V gene data show CDR1 as SEHNR and CDR2 as FQNEAQ (reference sequence). V lost 5 bases to trimming and J lost 1 base; unmatched junction nucleotides: 3. This CDR3 is CASSIGQGNTEAFF. DNA for the CDR3: TGTGCCAGCAGCATTGGACAGGGGAACACTGAAGCTTTCTTT.

V is TRBV7-3 and J is TRBJ2-3, with TRBD1 as a possible D gene (6 bases). Per germline, CDR1 SGHTA and CDR2 FQGTGA. Trimming removed 3 bases at V and 4 bases at J, with 8 bases between. The CDR3 is made up of 13 amino acids. CDR3 loop: CASSFKGADTQYF. The CDR3 DNA reads as TGTGCCAGCAGCTTTAAGGGGGCAGATACGCAGTATTTT.

This chain links TRBV19 with TRBJ2-3; 8 bases line up with TRBD1. V shed 6 bases, J shed 10 bases, and the junction held 12 bases outside the gene matches. The CDR3 runs 14 residues. CDR1 LNHDA and CDR2 SQIVND come from the germline V gene (reference sequence). The CDR3 region has the DNA TGTGCCAGTAGAGGACTCCAGGGACAGGAGGCGCAGTATTTT. It codes for CASRGLQGQEAQYF. The complete variable domain, with remaining parts taken from reference TRBV19 and TRBJ2-3, reads DGGITQSPKYLFRKEGQNVTLSCEQNLNHDAMYWYRQDPGQGLRLIYYSQIVNDFQKGDIAEGYSVSREKKESFPLTVTSAQKNPTAFYLCASRGLQGQEAQYFGPGTRLTVL.

The CDR3 is CASSIALNQPQHF. The CDR3 DNA reads as TGTGCCAGTAGTATAGCCCTCAATCAGCCCCAGCATTTT. This chain connects TRBV19 to TRBJ1-5; D gene ambiguous. The CDR3 totals 13 residues. CDR1 LNHDA and CDR2 SQIVND come from the germline V gene (reference sequence). V was clipped by 1 base and J by 3 bases, with 4 bases between them.

The gene calls are TRBV5-1 and TRBJ2-5; D is uncertain. The last part of the DNA fits TRBJ2-7 better; the J call may be wrong. CDR3 length equals 12 residues. CDR1 and CDR2 (germline): SGHRS, YFSETQ. The CDR3 is CASPLPPYEQYF. Written as DNA, the CDR3 is TGCGCCAGCCCGCTCCCCCCGTACGAGCAGTACTTC.

The chain joins TRBV4-2 to TRBJ2-7; no reliable D call. This CDR3 has 15 amino acids. Germline loops: CDR1 LGHNA, CDR2 YNFKEQ. Trimming shortened V by 4 bases and J by 2 bases, and 15 bases separated the two germline ends. In DNA form, the CDR3 reads TGTGCCAGCAGCCGCCGAGAGGAAGATCCCTACGAGCAGTACTTC. Translating gives CASSRREEDPYEQYF.

The chain combines TRBV28 with TRBJ2-1; D could derive from TRBD1 or TRBD2 (5 bases each). Looked up from germline, CDR1 is MDHEN and CDR2 is SYDVKM. The CDR3 has 10 amino acids. V shed 6 bases and J shed 10 bases, with 7 bases lying between them. The CDR3 DNA follows: TGTGCCAGCAGGGGGACCGAGCAGTTCTTC. Translating it yields CASRGTEQFF.

The CDR3 loop reads CAWKVTDTSTDTQYF. The CDR3, as DNA: TGTGCCTGGAAAGTTACAGACACTAGCACAGATACGCAGTATTTT. The rearrangement uses TRBV30 and TRBJ2-3; D call uncertain. The CDR3 spans 15 residues. CDR1 is GTSNPN, CDR2 SVGIG, per germline (reference sequence). Trimming removed 4 bases at V and 0 bases at J, with 14 bases between.

The V and J genes are TRBV6-1 and TRBJ2-7; 10 bases map to TRBD1. V was pared by 4 bases and J by 3 bases, with 9 bases of the junction left unmatched. The CDR3 loop spans 16 amino acids. CDR1 is MNHNS and CDR2 is SASEGT in the germline V gene. In DNA, the CDR3 is TGTGCCAGCAGTGCTTATGGGGGGACAGGGGTCTACGAGCAGTACTTC. This sequence encodes CASSAYGGTGVYEQYF.

This clone was observed a few times. The chain carries TRBV27 and TRBJ2-7, with 9 positions matching TRBD1. This CDR3 has 14 amino acids. Losses at the gene ends were 3 bases for V and 3 bases for J; bases not matched to a gene: 3. Looked up from germline, CDR1 is MNHEY and CDR2 is SMNVEV (reference sequence). The CDR3 sequence: CASSFSTGGYEQYF. The CDR3 region has the DNA TGTGCCAGCAGTTTCTCGACAGGGGGCTACGAGCAGTACTTC.

This sequence joins TRBV4-1 and TRBJ2-3; TRBD2 might be the D (6 bases). V lost 3 bases, J lost 0 bases, and 16 bases lay in between. The V gene's germline CDR1 is MGHRA and CDR2 YSYEKL. The CDR3 contains 17 residues. The CDR3 DNA sequence: TGCGCCAGCAGCCATAAGAACGGGGGAACTAGCACAGATACGCAGTATTTT. It encodes CASSHKNGGTSTDTQYF.

V and J are TRBV6-5 and TRBJ2-2, with D maybe TRBD2 (5 bases). The CDR3 has 15 amino acids. Germline V gives CDR1 MNHEY, CDR2 SVGAGI. V was cut by 6 bases and J by 4 bases, with 15 bases left in between. The CDR3 sequence is CASRREWIPTGELFF. CDR3 in DNA: TGTGCCAGCAGGAGGGAATGGATACCCACCGGGGAGCTGTTTTTT.

J is TRBJ1-5 and V is TRBV5-1; the D is unclear. Trimming took 5 bases from V and 3 from J, leaving 9 bases between them. The germline gives CDR1 SGHRS, CDR2 YFSETQ. The CDR3 contains 13 residues. In DNA form, the CDR3 reads TGCGCCAGCAGTGCCGGCTACAATCAGCCCCAGCATTTT. The encoded protein is CASSAGYNQPQHF.